This T cell receptor (beta chain) appears in the sequencing data of a study of cytomegalovirus exposure and HLA in healthy donors. This clone was counted between two and nine times. The CDR3 is 14 amino acids. Trimming took off 2 bases at V and 5 bases at J, with 12 bases between the two ends. Germline-derived CDR1 and CDR2 are SEHNR and FQNEAQ (reference sequence). TCRdb's copy holds only in-frame clones and misses some; the assay was immunoSEQ multiplex PCR. The sample includes approximately 190,000 clones, around 84% of them seen just once. The TCR was taken from a woman aged 25 to 45 in good health and CMV-seropositive. The genes are TRBV7-9 and TRBJ1-1, with a possible D match to TRBD1 (5 bases). Input material: PBMCs. CDR3 loop: CASSLYAGRTEAFF. The CDR3 nucleotides are TGTGCCAGCAGCTTATACGCAGGGAGGACTGAAGCTTTCTTT.